The text below deals with one T cell receptor beta chain. Trimming removed 5 bases at V and 7 bases at J, with 8 bases between. This CDR3 spans 12 amino acids. CDR1 SEHNR and CDR2 FQNEAQ come from the germline V gene (reference sequence). The data stem from a study of blood T cells in healthy people across ages. Researchers collected approximately 9.5 milliliters of peripheral blood from every single donor. Combining a sample-barcoded 5' primer with a J-beta primer mix, a second PCR ran for roughly 7 to 12 cycles. TCRdb re-called the 5' RACE reads with MiXCR, one entry per CDR3 protein. The data hold more than 500,000 distinct CDR3 sequences, with about 27% observed a single time. In addition, the sample was reused for a study of T cells of mothers and their children. That publication notes: Three healthy Caucasian mothers served as donors, and their six children did as well. Second-PCR primer M1S introduced sample barcodes and 2-4 random nucleotides.

This chain uses TRBV7-9 with TRBJ2-2; no clear D gene. The origin of this receptor is a boy aged 2 to 10 in good health. The sample taken for sequencing was blood. CDR3: CASSPPDGELFF. In DNA form, the CDR3 reads TGTGCCAGCAGCCCTCCGGACGGGGAGCTGTTTTTT. Full variable domain (outside the CDR3, taken from reference TRBV7-9 and TRBJ2-2): DTGVSQNPRHKITKRGQNVTFRCDPISEHNRLYWYRQTLGQGPEFLTYFQNEAQLEKSRLLSDRFSAERPKGSFSTLEIQRTEQGDSAMYLCASSPPDGELFFGEGSRLTVL.